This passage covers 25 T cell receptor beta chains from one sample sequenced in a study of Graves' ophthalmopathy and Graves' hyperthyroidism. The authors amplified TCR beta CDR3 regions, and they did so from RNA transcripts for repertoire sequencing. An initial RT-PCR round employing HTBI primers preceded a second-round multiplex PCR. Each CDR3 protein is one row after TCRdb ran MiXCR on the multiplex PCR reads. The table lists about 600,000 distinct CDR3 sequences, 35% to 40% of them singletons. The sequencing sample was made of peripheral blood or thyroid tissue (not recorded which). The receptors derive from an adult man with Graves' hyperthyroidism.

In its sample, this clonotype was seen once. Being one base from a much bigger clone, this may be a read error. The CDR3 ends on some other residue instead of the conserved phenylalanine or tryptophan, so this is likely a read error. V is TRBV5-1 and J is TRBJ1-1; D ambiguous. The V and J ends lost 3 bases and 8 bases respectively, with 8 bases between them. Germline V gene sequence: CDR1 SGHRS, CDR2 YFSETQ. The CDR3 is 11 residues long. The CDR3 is CASSSEGEAFL. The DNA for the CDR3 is TGCGCCAGCAGCTCCGAAGGGGAAGCTTTCCTT.

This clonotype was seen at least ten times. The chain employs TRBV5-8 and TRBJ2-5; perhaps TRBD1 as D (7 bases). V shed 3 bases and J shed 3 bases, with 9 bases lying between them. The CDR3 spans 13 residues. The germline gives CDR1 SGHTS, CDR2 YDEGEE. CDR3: CASSSRGEETQYF. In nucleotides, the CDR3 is TGTGCCAGCAGCTCCAGGGGGGAAGAGACCCAGTACTTC.

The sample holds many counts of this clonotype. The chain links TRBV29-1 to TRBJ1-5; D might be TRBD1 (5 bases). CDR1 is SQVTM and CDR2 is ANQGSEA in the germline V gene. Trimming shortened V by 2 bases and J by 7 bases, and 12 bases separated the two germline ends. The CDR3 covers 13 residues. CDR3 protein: CSVESREGQPQHF. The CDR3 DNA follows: TGCAGCGTTGAAAGCCGGGAGGGGCAGCCCCAGCATTTT. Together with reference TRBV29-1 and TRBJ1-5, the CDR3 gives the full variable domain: SAVISQKPSRDICQRGTSLTIQCQVDSQVTMMFWYRQQPGQSLTLIATANQGSEATYESGFVIDKFPISRPNLTFSTLTVSNMSPEDSSIYLCSVESREGQPQHFGDGTRLSIL.

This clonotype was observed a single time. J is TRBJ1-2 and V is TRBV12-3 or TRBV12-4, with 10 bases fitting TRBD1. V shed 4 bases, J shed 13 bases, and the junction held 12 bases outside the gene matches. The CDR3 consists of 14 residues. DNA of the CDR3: TGTGCCAGCAGTTATCCCACCCGGGACAGGGGTTCCACCTTC. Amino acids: CASSYPTRDRGSTF.

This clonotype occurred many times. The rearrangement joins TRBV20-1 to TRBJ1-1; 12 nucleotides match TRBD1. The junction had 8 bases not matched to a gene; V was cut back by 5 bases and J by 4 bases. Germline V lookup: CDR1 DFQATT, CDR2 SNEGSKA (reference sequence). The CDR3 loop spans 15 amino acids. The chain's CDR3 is CSARGQGASGTEAFF. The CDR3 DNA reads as TGCAGTGCTCGGGGACAGGGGGCTAGTGGCACTGAAGCTTTCTTT.

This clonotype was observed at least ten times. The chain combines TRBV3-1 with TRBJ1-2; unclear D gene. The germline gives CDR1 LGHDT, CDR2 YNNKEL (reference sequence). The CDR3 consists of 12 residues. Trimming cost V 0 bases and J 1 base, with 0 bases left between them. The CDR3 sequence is CASSQDNYGYTF. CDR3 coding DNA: TGTGCCAGCAGCCAAGATAACTATGGCTACACCTTC.

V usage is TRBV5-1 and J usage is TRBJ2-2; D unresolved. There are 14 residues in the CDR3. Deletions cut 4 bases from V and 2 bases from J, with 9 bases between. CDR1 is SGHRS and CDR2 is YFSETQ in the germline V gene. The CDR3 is CASSRASNTGELFF. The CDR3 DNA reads TGCGCCAGCAGCAGGGCTAGTAACACCGGGGAGCTGTTTTTT.

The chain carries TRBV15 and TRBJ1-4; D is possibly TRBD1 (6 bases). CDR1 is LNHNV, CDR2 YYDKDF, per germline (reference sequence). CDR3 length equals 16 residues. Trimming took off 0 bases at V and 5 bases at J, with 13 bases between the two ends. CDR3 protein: CATSRDTGLRNEKLFF. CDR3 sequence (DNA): TGTGCCACCAGCAGAGATACAGGGCTACGAAATGAAAAACTGTTTTTT.

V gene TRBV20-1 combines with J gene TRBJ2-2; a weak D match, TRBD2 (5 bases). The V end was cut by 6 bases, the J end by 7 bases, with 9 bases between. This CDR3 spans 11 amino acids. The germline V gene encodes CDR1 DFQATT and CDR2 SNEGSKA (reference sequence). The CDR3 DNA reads TGCAGTGCAACGGGATACGGGGAGCTGTTTTTT. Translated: CSATGYGELFF.

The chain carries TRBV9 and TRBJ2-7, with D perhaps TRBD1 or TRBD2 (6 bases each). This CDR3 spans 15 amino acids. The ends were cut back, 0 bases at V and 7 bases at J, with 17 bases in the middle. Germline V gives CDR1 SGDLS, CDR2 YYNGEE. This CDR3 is CASSVEGGGTGEQYF. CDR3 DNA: TGTGCCAGCAGCGTAGAAGGGGGAGGCACCGGGGAGCAGTACTTC.

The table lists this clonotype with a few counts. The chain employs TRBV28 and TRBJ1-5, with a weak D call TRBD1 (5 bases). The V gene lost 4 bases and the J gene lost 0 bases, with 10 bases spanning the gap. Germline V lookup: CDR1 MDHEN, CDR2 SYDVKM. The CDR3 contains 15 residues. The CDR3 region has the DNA TGTGCCAGCAGTTCGACAGATTATAGCAATCAGCCCCAGCATTTT. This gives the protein CASSSTDYSNQPQHF.

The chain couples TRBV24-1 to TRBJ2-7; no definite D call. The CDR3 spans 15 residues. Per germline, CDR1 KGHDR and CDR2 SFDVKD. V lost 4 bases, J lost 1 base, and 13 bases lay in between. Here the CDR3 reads CATSDSLGSSYEQYF. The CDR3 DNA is TGTGCCACCAGTGACTCACTGGGTTCTTCCTACGAGCAGTACTTC.

CDR3 nucleotide sequence: TGCAGTGCTTTAACGACTAGCGGGGGACAAGAGACCCAGTACTTC. It codes for CSALTTSGGQETQYF. The chain employs TRBV20-1 and TRBJ2-5; 12 bases align to TRBD2. This CDR3 comprises 15 residues. V gave up 5 bases and J gave up 2 bases; unmatched junction bases: 6. CDR1 is DFQATT, CDR2 SNEGSKA, per germline (reference sequence).

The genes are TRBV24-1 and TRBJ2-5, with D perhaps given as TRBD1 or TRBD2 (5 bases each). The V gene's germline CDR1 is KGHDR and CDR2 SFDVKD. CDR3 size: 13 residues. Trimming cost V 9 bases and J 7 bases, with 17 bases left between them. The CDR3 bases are TGTGCCACCGCTTCGAGGCCCGGGGCGACCCAGTACTTC. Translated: CATASRPGATQYF.

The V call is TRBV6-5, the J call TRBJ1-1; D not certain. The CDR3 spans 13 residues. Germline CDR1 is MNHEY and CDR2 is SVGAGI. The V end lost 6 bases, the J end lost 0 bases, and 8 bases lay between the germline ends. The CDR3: CASRSGVNTEAFF. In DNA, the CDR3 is TGTGCCAGCAGGTCAGGCGTGAACACTGAAGCTTTCTTT.

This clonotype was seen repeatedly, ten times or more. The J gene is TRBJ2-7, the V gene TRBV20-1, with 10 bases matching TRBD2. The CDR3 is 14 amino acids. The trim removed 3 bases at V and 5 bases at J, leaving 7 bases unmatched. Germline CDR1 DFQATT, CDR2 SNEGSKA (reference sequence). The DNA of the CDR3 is TGCAGTGCTAGGGTAGCGGGAGGAAATCACGAGCAGTACTTC. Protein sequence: CSARVAGGNHEQYF.

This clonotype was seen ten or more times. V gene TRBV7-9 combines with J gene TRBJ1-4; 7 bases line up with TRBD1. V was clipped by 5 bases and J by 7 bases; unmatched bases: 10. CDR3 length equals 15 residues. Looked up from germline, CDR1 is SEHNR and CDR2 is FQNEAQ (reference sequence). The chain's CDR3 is CASSPMRQGFEKLFF. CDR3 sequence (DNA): TGTGCCAGCAGCCCAATGAGACAGGGATTTGAAAAACTGTTTTTT. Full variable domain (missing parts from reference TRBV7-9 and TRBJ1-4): DTGVSQNPRHKITKRGQNVTFRCDPISEHNRLYWYRQTLGQGPEFLTYFQNEAQLEKSRLLSDRFSAERPKGSFSTLEIQRTEQGDSAMYLCASSPMRQGFEKLFFGSGTQLSVL.

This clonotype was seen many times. CDR3 bases: TGTGCCAGCAGCTTAGGTCCAGGGGGCTTAGAGACCCAGTACTTC. Amino acids: CASSLGPGGLETQYF. The chain links TRBV7-9 to TRBJ2-5; TRBD1 matches 8 bases. Germline V gene data show CDR1 as SEHNR and CDR2 as FQNEAQ (reference sequence). The CDR3 contains 15 residues. Unmatched junction bases numbered 5, after V lost 1 base and J lost 4 bases. Full variable domain (outside the CDR3, taken from reference TRBV7-9 and TRBJ2-5): DTGVSQNPRHKITKRGQNVTFRCDPISEHNRLYWYRQTLGQGPEFLTYFQNEAQLEKSRLLSDRFSAERPKGSFSTLEIQRTEQGDSAMYLCASSLGPGGLETQYFGPGTRLLVL.

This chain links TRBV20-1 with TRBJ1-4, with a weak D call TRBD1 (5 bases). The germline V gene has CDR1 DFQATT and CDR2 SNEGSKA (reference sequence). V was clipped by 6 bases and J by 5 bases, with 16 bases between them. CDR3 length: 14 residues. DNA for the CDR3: TGCAGTGCCATAAGCGGGGGAACGAATGAAAAACTGTTTTTT. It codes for CSAISGGTNEKLFF.

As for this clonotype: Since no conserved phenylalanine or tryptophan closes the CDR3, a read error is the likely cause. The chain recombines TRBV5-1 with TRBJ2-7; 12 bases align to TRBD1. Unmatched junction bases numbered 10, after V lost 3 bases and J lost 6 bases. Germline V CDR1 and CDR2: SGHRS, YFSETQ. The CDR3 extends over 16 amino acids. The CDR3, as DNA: TGCGCCAGCAGCTATTCCACCGGGACAGGGGGCGTCGAGCAGTACTCC. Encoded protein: CASSYSTGTGGVEQYS.

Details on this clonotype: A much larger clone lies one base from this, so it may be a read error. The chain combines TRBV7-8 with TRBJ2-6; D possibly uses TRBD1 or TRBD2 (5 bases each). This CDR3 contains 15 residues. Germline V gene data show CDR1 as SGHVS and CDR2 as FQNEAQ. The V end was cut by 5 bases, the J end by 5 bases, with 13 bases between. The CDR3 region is CASSPGSFRANVLTF. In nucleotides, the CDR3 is TGTGCCAGCAGCCCAGGGAGCTTTCGGGCCAACGTCCTGACTTTC.

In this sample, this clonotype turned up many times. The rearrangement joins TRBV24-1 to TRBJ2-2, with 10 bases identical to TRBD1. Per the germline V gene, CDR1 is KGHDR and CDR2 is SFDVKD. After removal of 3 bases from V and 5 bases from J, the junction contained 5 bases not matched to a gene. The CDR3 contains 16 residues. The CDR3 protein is CATSDIGQGGTGELFF. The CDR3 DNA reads TGTGCCACCAGTGATATTGGACAGGGGGGTACCGGGGAGCTGTTTTTT.

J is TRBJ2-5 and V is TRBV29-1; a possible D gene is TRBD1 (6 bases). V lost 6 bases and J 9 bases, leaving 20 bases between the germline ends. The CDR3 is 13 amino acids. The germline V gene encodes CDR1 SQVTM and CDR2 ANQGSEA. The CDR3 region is CSVQGPGEMAQYF. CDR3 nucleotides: TGCAGCGTGCAGGGCCCAGGGGAGATGGCCCAGTACTTC.

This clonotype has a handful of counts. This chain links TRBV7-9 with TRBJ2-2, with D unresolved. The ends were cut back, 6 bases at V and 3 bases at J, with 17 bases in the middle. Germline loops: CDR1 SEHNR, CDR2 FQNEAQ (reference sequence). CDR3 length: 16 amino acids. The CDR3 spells CASSPLPGRDTGELFF. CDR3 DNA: TGTGCCAGCAGTCCCCTTCCTGGCCGGGACACCGGGGAGCTGTTTTTT.

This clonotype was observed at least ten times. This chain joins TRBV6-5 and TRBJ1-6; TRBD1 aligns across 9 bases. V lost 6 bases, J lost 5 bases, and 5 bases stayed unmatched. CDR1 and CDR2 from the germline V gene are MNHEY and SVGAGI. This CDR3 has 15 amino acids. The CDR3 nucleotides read TGTGCCAGCAGACGAGGGACAGGGAATAATTCACCCCTCCACTTT. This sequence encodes CASRRGTGNNSPLHF.